Sequencing of this TCR beta chain was carried out in a study of blood T cells in healthy people across ages. Trimming pared 6 bases from V and 0 bases from J, leaving 15 bases between. CDR3 length: 14 residues. Per the germline V gene, CDR1 is DFQATT and CDR2 is SNEGSKA (reference sequence). To note about this clonotype: Its antigen is currently unknown.

Using a J-beta primer mix together with a sample-barcoded 5' primer, a second PCR was run for roughly 6 to 12 cycles. TCRdb re-called the 5' RACE reads with MiXCR, one entry per CDR3 protein. The sample consists of around 1.5 million distinct CDR3 sequences, about 35% of them appearing once. Notes on the study in general: No one knew whether donors had CMV, which possibly confounded expanded clonotype changes. Higher diversity, along with more naive CD4+ cells, distinguished long-lived donors from aged donors. Diversity of TCR beta per million T cells declined in a roughly linear way with age.

Investigators took approximately 10 milliliters of peripheral blood from every donor. This rearrangement joins TRBV20-1 to TRBJ2-7, with D perhaps TRBD1 or TRBD2 (5 bases each). The clonotype originates from a woman aged 25 to 45 in good health. Sequenced: blood. CDR3 in amino acids: CSAPGRFLSYEQYF. The CDR3 region has the DNA TGCAGTGCACCGGGACGGTTTCTCTCCTACGAGCAGTACTTC.